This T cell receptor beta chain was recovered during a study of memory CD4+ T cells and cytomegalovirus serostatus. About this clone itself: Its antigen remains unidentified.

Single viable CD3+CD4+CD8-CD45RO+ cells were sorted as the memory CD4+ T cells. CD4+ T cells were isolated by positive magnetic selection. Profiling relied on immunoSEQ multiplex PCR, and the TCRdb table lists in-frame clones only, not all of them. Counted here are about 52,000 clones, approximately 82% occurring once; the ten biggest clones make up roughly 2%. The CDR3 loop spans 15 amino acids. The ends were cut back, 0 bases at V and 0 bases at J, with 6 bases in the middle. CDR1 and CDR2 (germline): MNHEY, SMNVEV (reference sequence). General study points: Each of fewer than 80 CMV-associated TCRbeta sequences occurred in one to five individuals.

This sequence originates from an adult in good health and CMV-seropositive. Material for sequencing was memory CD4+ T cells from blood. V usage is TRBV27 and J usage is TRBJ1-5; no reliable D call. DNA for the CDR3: TGTGCCAGCAGTTTATCTGGCCATAGCAATCAGCCCCAGCATTTT. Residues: CASSLSGHSNQPQHF.